These 23 T cell receptor beta chains were sequenced from one sample in a study of T cell responses to AZD1222 COVID-19 vaccine. Clones were read by immunoSEQ multiplex PCR, and TCRdb kept only the in-frame ones, dropping some. The sample has about 120,000 clones; roughly 89% are singletons. This specimen was peripheral blood, taken on day 0 of AZD1222 vaccination. These receptors were obtained from an adult in good health.

The chain is built from TRBV7-9 and TRBJ2-1; the D call may be TRBD1 or TRBD2 (5 bases each). The CDR3 has 16 residues. Germline-derived CDR1 and CDR2 are SEHNR and FQNEAQ (reference sequence). V was cut by 5 bases and J by 5 bases, with 19 bases left in between. In DNA, the CDR3 is TGTGCCAGCAGCCCAGGGCCGGGGCGGTCGCACAATGAGCAGTTCTTC. It is translated as CASSPGPGRSHNEQFF.

As to this clone: Compared with germline, one end of the junction differs, possibly owing to a read error. V usage is TRBV18 and J usage is TRBJ1-1; D might be TRBD1 (5 bases). Germline CDR1 reads KGHSH; CDR2 reads LQKENI. The CDR3 loop spans 14 amino acids. The CDR3 here is CASSPPGGNPEAFF. DNA for the CDR3: TGTGCCAGCTCACCCCCGGGGGGGAACCCTGAAGCTTTCTTT.

The chain joins TRBV6-5 to TRBJ1-1, with a tentative D call TRBD1 (6 bases). This CDR3 has 15 residues. Trimming stripped 7 bases from V and 1 base from J, with 16 bases between. Germline CDR1 MNHEY, CDR2 SVGAGI. CDR3 loop: CASTPLGGANTEAFF. The DNA of the CDR3 is TGTGCCAGCACTCCCCTCGGGGGCGCGAACACTGAAGCTTTCTTT.

This clone was seen a few times. The CDR3 nucleotides read TGTGCCAGCAGCTTAAGACAGGGGTTAATGATCACTGAAGCTTTCTTT. It is translated as CASSLRQGLMITEAFF. The chain couples TRBV7-8 to TRBJ1-1; TRBD1 agrees at 8 bases. The CDR3 spans 16 residues. Germline V gene sequence: CDR1 SGHVS, CDR2 FQNEAQ. The ends lost 2 bases at V and 4 bases at J; junction bases unmatched: 9.

The V and J genes are TRBV6-5 and TRBJ2-2; D gene ambiguous. Trimming pared 6 bases from V and 0 bases from J, leaving 8 bases between. The CDR3 extends over 14 amino acids. CDR1 and CDR2 (germline): MNHEY, SVGAGI. For the CDR3, the DNA is TGTGCCAGCAGGGGCAGCCCGAACACCGGGGAGCTGTTTTTT. Translation: CASRGSPNTGELFF.

This clone was observed a handful of times. In DNA form, the CDR3 reads TGTGCCAGCAGTTTGAGGGGGGTCGGGCCTTACTACGAGCAGTACTTC. Translation: CASSLRGVGPYYEQYF. The chain links TRBV11-2 to TRBJ2-7, with D perhaps assigned TRBD1 or TRBD2 (6 bases each). Trimming removed 6 bases from V and 3 bases from J, with 21 bases in between. Germline V gene sequence: CDR1 SGHAT, CDR2 FQNNGV. The CDR3 spans 16 residues. Drawing the rest from reference TRBV11-2 and TRBJ2-7, the complete variable domain is EAGVAQSPRYKIIEKRQSVAFWCNPISGHATLYWYQQILGQGPKLLIQFQNNGVVDDSQLPKDRFSAERLKGVDSTLKIQPAKLEDSAVYLCASSLRGVGPYYEQYFGPGTRLTVT.

This clone was observed once. The chain employs TRBV15 and TRBJ1-5; perhaps TRBD1 as D (5 bases). The CDR3 is 14 amino acids. The V gene lost 3 bases and the J gene lost 4 bases, with 10 bases spanning the gap. Looked up from germline, CDR1 is LNHNV and CDR2 is YYDKDF (reference sequence). The CDR3 sequence: CATSRQGGNQPQHF. The CDR3 DNA reads as TGTGCCACCAGCAGGCAGGGAGGGAATCAGCCCCAGCATTTT.

The chain links TRBV7-3 to TRBJ2-1, with 10 bases identical to TRBD2. Germline CDR1 reads SGHTA; CDR2 reads FQGTGA. CDR3 size: 15 residues. Trimming removed 3 bases from V and 8 bases from J; junction bases left unmatched: 7. The CDR3 region is CASSLGLAGADEQFF. CDR3 coding DNA: TGTGCCAGCAGCTTGGGGCTAGCGGGAGCCGATGAGCAGTTCTTC.

This clone appeared once. The chain links TRBV9 to TRBJ2-5; D is undetermined. Trimming removed 0 bases at V and 0 bases at J, with 9 bases between. The germline V gene has CDR1 SGDLS and CDR2 YYNGEE. This CDR3 spans 15 amino acids. CDR3 sequence: CASSVGVRHQETQYF. CDR3 DNA: TGTGCCAGCAGCGTAGGGGTCAGACACCAAGAGACCCAGTACTTC.

The chain combines TRBV18 with TRBJ2-2; D is undetermined. This CDR3 spans 15 amino acids. Germline V gene sequence: CDR1 KGHSH, CDR2 LQKENI. V was shortened by 2 bases and J by 5 bases, with 12 bases between the two germline ends. The DNA for the CDR3 is TGTGCCAGCTCACCAAATCGTGTCCTGACCGGGGAGCTGTTTTTT. It is translated as CASSPNRVLTGELFF. Full variable domain (remainder filled in from reference TRBV18 and TRBJ2-2): NAGVMQNPRHLVRRRGQEARLRCSPMKGHSHVYWYRQLPEEGLKFMVYLQKENIIDESGMPKERFSAEFPKEGPSILRIQQVVRGDSAAYFCASSPNRVLTGELFFGEGSRLTVL.

The chain links TRBV5-1 to TRBJ1-3; 9 positions match TRBD1. V lost 4 bases to trimming and J lost 4 bases; unmatched junction nucleotides: 9. CDR1 and CDR2 (germline): SGHRS, YFSETQ. This CDR3 has 16 residues. CDR3 region: CASSPSGQGYGNTIYF. Here the CDR3 DNA reads TGCGCCAGCAGCCCTAGCGGACAGGGGTACGGAAACACCATATATTTT. Complete variable domain (other parts from reference TRBV5-1 and TRBJ1-3): KAGVTQTPRYLIKTRGQQVTLSCSPISGHRSVSWYQQTPGQGLQFLFEYFSETQRNKGNFPGRFSGRQFSNSRSEMNVSTLELGDSALYLCASSPSGQGYGNTIYFGEGSWLTVV.

The chain joins TRBV19 to TRBJ1-5, with D maybe TRBD1 (6 bases). Between the trimmed V and J ends, which lost 1 base and 4 bases, there was a span of 11 bases. The CDR3 contains 15 residues. In germline, CDR1 is LNHDA, CDR2 SQIVND (reference sequence). The DNA of the CDR3 is TGTGCCAGTAGTATAGCGGGCAGGGGAAATCAGCCCCAGCATTTT. As protein: CASSIAGRGNQPQHF.

The chain employs TRBV7-2 and TRBJ2-5, with a possible D match to TRBD1 (6 bases). CDR1 and CDR2 from the germline V gene are SGHTA and FQGNSA. The V and J ends lost 1 base and 5 bases respectively, with 14 bases between them. This CDR3 spans 15 amino acids. The CDR3 here is CASSLEGRGVETQYF. The CDR3 bases are TGTGCCAGCAGCTTAGAGGGCAGGGGTGTGGAGACCCAGTACTTC.

This chain joins TRBV6-5 and TRBJ1-4; a possible D gene is TRBD1 (5 bases). Germline CDR1 is MNHEY and CDR2 is SVGAGI. V was cut by 6 bases and J by 8 bases, with 13 bases left in between. The length of the CDR3 is 13 residues. The CDR3 sequence: CASREGPGEKLFF. The DNA of the CDR3 is TGTGCCAGCAGGGAGGGACCCGGAGAAAAACTGTTTTTT.

This chain connects TRBV6-5 to TRBJ1-4; D unresolved. The CDR3 runs 11 residues. With 8 bases removed from V and 8 bases from J, the gap between germline ends came to 9 bases. CDR1 and CDR2 from the germline V gene are MNHEY and SVGAGI. CDR3 in DNA: TGTGCCAGCGGATCGGGGGAAAAACTGTTTTTT. It translates to CASGSGEKLFF.

The chain joins TRBV18 to TRBJ2-5; D is tentatively TRBD1 or TRBD2 (5 bases each). Trimming pared 3 bases from V and 0 bases from J, leaving 11 bases between. The CDR3 consists of 15 residues. Germline values: CDR1 KGHSH, CDR2 LQKENI. CDR3 bases: TGTGCCAGCTCACCGTCGTCGGGGCACCAAGAGACCCAGTACTTC. Protein: CASSPSSGHQETQYF.

This chain uses TRBV18 with TRBJ2-1, with TRBD1 matching over 10 bases. The CDR3 runs to 16 residues. J lost 3 bases, V lost 5 bases, and 7 bases had no gene match. Germline V gene sequence: CDR1 KGHSH, CDR2 LQKENI. The CDR3, as DNA: TGTGCCAGCTCAGGCCCGGGACAGGGGATCTACAATGAGCAGTTCTTC. Translation gives CASSGPGQGIYNEQFF.

As concerns this clone: Other DNA sequences from this sample encode an identical CDR3 as well. The V gene is TRBV5-1, the J gene TRBJ2-1; D remains unclear. Germline CDR1 is SGHRS and CDR2 is YFSETQ. This CDR3 is built from 13 residues. The ends were cut back, 0 bases at V and 4 bases at J, with 5 bases in the middle. CDR3 coding DNA: TGCGCCAGCAGCTTGGACAGTTACAATGAGCAGTTCTTC. This gives the protein CASSLDSYNEQFF. Using reference TRBV5-1 and TRBJ2-1 for the parts outside the CDR3, the full variable domain is KAGVTQTPRYLIKTRGQQVTLSCSPISGHRSVSWYQQTPGQGLQFLFEYFSETQRNKGNFPGRFSGRQFSNSRSEMNVSTLELGDSALYLCASSLDSYNEQFFGPGTRLTVL.

The J gene is TRBJ2-3, the V gene TRBV19; 9 bases line up with TRBD1. The CDR3 length is 14 residues. J was trimmed by 9 bases and V by 5 bases; bases with no gene match: 9. CDR1 and CDR2 (germline): LNHDA, SQIVND (reference sequence). In nucleotides, the CDR3 is TGTGCCAGTAGTCCTAAATCGACAGGGGGGACGCAGTATTTT. The encoded protein is CASSPKSTGGTQYF.

This clone was recorded once. The genes are TRBV28 and TRBJ1-3; weak D call: TRBD1 (5 bases). The germline CDR1 and CDR2 sequences are MDHEN and SYDVKM. Trimming shortened V by 5 bases and J by 4 bases, and 18 bases separated the two germline ends. The length of the CDR3 is 16 residues. The chain's CDR3 is CASSPHPGVGGNTIYF. As DNA, the CDR3 is TGTGCCAGCAGTCCTCACCCGGGGGTCGGAGGAAACACCATATATTTT.

This sequence joins TRBV14 and TRBJ1-4; 9 bases are a match to TRBD1. V shed 5 bases and J 14 bases; nucleotides not matched to a gene: 12. The germline CDR1 and CDR2 sequences are SGHDN and FVKESK. The CDR3 length is 14 residues. The CDR3 loop is CASSVAGTGRFLFF. The CDR3 DNA follows: TGTGCCAGCAGCGTTGCCGGGACAGGGCGGTTTCTGTTTTTT.

This clone was seen more than once but under ten times. The genes are TRBV7-9 and TRBJ1-1; 9 bases fit TRBD1. The CDR3 has 14 amino acids. Per the germline V gene, CDR1 is SEHNR and CDR2 is FQNEAQ (reference sequence). V was clipped by 4 bases and J by 2 bases; unmatched bases: 2. CDR3 sequence: CASSSGQGNTEAFF. For the CDR3, the DNA is TGTGCCAGCAGCTCGGGACAGGGAAACACTGAAGCTTTCTTT.

This chain joins TRBV29-1 and TRBJ2-6; a weak D match, TRBD1 (5 bases). Germline CDR1 SQVTM, CDR2 ANQGSEA. The V end lost 6 bases, the J end lost 3 bases, and 9 bases lay between the germline ends. This CDR3 is 13 amino acids long. The DNA of the CDR3 is TGCAGCGTCCCAGGGTTTGGGGCCAACGTCCTGACTTTC. This gives the protein CSVPGFGANVLTF.